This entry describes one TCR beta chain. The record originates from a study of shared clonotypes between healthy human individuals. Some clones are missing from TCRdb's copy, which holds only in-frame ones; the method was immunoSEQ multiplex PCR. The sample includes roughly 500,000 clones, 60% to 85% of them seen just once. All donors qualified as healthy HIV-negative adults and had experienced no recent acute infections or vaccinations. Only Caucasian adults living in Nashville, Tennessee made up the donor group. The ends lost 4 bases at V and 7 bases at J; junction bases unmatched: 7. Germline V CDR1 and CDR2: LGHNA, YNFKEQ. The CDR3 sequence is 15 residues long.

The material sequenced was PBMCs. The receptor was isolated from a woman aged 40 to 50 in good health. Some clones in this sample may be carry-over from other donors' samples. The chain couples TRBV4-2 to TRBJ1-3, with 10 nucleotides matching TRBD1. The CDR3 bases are TGTGCCAGCAGCCCCCTAGGACAGGGGGGTAACACCATATATTTT. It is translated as CASSPLGQGGNTIYF.